This is a list of T cell receptor beta chains from one sample in a study of T cell responses to AZD1222 COVID-19 vaccine. Libraries were prepared by immunoSEQ multiplex PCR; TCRdb keeps only in-frame clonotypes and omits some of them. The repertoire holds roughly 170,000 clones, with approximately 90% as singletons. The source was peripheral blood, collected on day 0 of AZD1222 vaccination. These receptors came from an adult in good health. CDR3s include the opening cysteine and the closing phenylalanine or tryptophan. A D gene is named only where the DNA matches it firmly. A clone size is listed for some rows: how often the clone was seen (once, few, many), or a class if it is expanded.

V gene: TRBV4-2
clone size: NA
D gene: NA
J gene: TRBJ2-1
CDR3 DNA: TGTGCCAGCAGCCAAGGCCCTCGGGGGGCTGACAATGAGCAGTTCTTC
CDR3 protein: CASSQGPRGADNEQFF

V gene: TRBV18
clone size: NA
D gene: NA
J gene: TRBJ1-5
CDR3 DNA: TGTGCCAGCTCAGCGGACCCCATCCAGCCCCAGCATTTT
CDR3 protein: CASSADPIQPQHF

V gene: TRBV5-1
clone size: NA
D gene: NA
J gene: TRBJ1-1
CDR3 DNA: TGCGCCAGCAGCTTGGTGGGGGATGACACTGAAGCTTTCTTT
CDR3 protein: CASSLVGDDTEAFF

V gene: TRBV4-2
clone size: NA
D gene: TRBD1
J gene: TRBJ1-1
CDR3 DNA: TGTGCCAGCAGTCAAATCCGACAGGGAGTCACTGAAGCTTTCTTT
CDR3 protein: CASSQIRQGVTEAFF

V gene: TRBV7-2
clone size: NA
D gene: NA
J gene: TRBJ1-3
CDR3 DNA: TGTGCCAGCAGCAAACAGGCGATTAGGGGTATGGCTGGAAACACCATATATTTT
CDR3 protein: CASSKQAIRGMAGNTIYF

V gene: TRBV27
clone size: NA
D gene: NA
J gene: TRBJ2-7
CDR3 DNA: TGTGCCAGCAGTCGTAGGGGTTACGAGCAGTACTTC
CDR3 protein: CASSRRGYEQYF

V gene: TRBV2
clone size: NA
D gene: TRBD1
J gene: TRBJ1-1
CDR3 DNA: TGTGCCAGCACTACCGGGACAGGCTTCGCGAACGCTGAAGCTTTCTTT
CDR3 protein: CASTTGTGFANAEAFF

V gene: TRBV6-1
clone size: NA
D gene: NA
J gene: TRBJ1-1
CDR3 DNA: TGTGCCAGCAGTGAAGCACCCACAGGGAGCACTGAAGCTTTCTTT
CDR3 protein: CASSEAPTGSTEAFF

V gene: TRBV7-6
clone size: NA
D gene: NA
J gene: TRBJ2-5
CDR3 DNA: TGTGCCAGCAGCGCCGGGTCCCAAGGGGAGACCCAGTACTTC
CDR3 protein: CASSAGSQGETQYF

V gene: TRBV7-2
clone size: NA
D gene: NA
J gene: TRBJ2-3
CDR3 DNA: TGTGCCAGCAGCTTACGACCCGACGTACAGAGGACAGATACGCAGTATTTT
CDR3 protein: CASSLRPDVQRTDTQYF

V gene: TRBV7-3
clone size: NA
D gene: NA
J gene: TRBJ2-1
CDR3 DNA: TGTGCCAGCAGCTTTGGGGTTGTAAATGAGCAGTTCTTC
CDR3 protein: CASSFGVVNEQFF

V gene: TRBV3-1/TRBV3-2
clone size: NA
D gene: TRBD2
J gene: TRBJ2-3
CDR3 DNA: TGTGCCAGCAGCCACCGAAAGATAGGACTAGCGGGGCCAGATACGCAGTATTTT
CDR3 protein: CASSHRKIGLAGPDTQYF

V gene: TRBV5-1
clone size: NA
D gene: TRBD1
J gene: TRBJ2-5
CDR3 DNA: TGCGCCAGCAGCTTAAGAACAGGGGTAACAGAGACCCAGTACTTC
CDR3 protein: CASSLRTGVTETQYF

V gene: TRBV9
clone size: NA
D gene: NA
J gene: TRBJ1-1
CDR3 DNA: TGTGCCAGCCGCCGCGGTGGGGAAGCTTTCTTT
CDR3 protein: CASRRGGEAFF

V gene: TRBV20-1
clone size: NA
D gene: NA
J gene: TRBJ1-5
CDR3 DNA: TGCAGTGCTAGTCGTGGGGCTGGCAATCAGCCCCAGCATTTT
CDR3 protein: CSASRGAGNQPQHF

V gene: TRBV6-2/TRBV6-3
clone size: NA
D gene: NA
J gene: TRBJ2-1
CDR3 DNA: TGTGCCAGCAGTTACTCAGGGGCGGGTGAGCAGTTCTTC
CDR3 protein: CASSYSGAGEQFF

V gene: TRBV7-8
clone size: NA
D gene: TRBD2
J gene: TRBJ2-7
CDR3 DNA: TGTGCCAGCAGCTTAGAGGGTCCTAGCGGGGGGGCCTACGAGCAGTACTTC
CDR3 protein: CASSLEGPSGGAYEQYF

V gene: TRBV6-1
clone size: NA
D gene: NA
J gene: TRBJ1-2
CDR3 DNA: TGTGCCAGCAGTGATCGAATTGGCTACACCTTC
CDR3 protein: CASSDRIGYTF

V gene: TRBV29-1
clone size: NA
D gene: NA
J gene: TRBJ1-2
CDR3 DNA: TGCAGCGTTGAAGATCGAGGCTACACCTTC
CDR3 protein: CSVEDRGYTF

V gene: TRBV9
clone size: NA
D gene: NA
J gene: TRBJ1-2
CDR3 DNA: TGTGCCAGCAGCTACCGGCGGGGGGGGCACTATGGCTACACCTTC
CDR3 protein: CASSYRRGGHYGYTF

V gene: TRBV29-1
clone size: NA
D gene: NA
J gene: TRBJ2-1
CDR3 DNA: TGCAGCGTGGTACTTGGGGGGCGTGAGCAGTTCTTC
CDR3 protein: CSVVLGGREQFF

V gene: TRBV19
clone size: NA
D gene: NA
J gene: TRBJ2-7
CDR3 DNA: TGTGCCACCCGTCCGGCGCAGGGCGGTGGCGAGCAGTACTTC
CDR3 protein: CATRPAQGGGEQYF

V gene: TRBV5-1
clone size: NA
D gene: TRBD1
J gene: TRBJ2-7
CDR3 DNA: TGCGCCAGCAGCTTGGCCAGGACCCTCCGGACAGGGGTCTCATACGAGCAGTACTTC
CDR3 protein: CASSLARTLRTGVSYEQYF

V gene: TRBV4-3
clone size: NA
D gene: TRBD2
J gene: TRBJ2-7
CDR3 DNA: TGCGCCAGCAGCCAAGATAGCGGGGGGTCCTACGAGCAGTACTTC
CDR3 protein: CASSQDSGGSYEQYF

V gene: TRBV19
clone size: NA
D gene: NA
J gene: TRBJ1-2
CDR3 DNA: TGTGCCAGTAGTATAGGAGGGATTCGGACAGACCTCCTCTATGGCTACACCTTC
CDR3 protein: CASSIGGIRTDLLYGYTF

V gene: TRBV6-5
clone size: NA
D gene: NA
J gene: TRBJ2-3
CDR3 DNA: TGTGCCAGCAGACAGCCGGACGGCCTTACGCAGTATTTT
CDR3 protein: CASRQPDGLTQYF

V gene: TRBV11-3
clone size: NA
D gene: NA
J gene: TRBJ2-7
CDR3 DNA: TGTGCCAGCAGCCTCGGACAGTCCTCCTACGAGCAGTACTTC
CDR3 protein: CASSLGQSSYEQYF

V gene: TRBV5-6
clone size: NA
D gene: NA
J gene: TRBJ1-3
CDR3 DNA: TGTGCCAGCAGCTTGACAGCTGACTCTGGAAACACCATATATTTT
CDR3 protein: CASSLTADSGNTIYF

V gene: TRBV4-2
clone size: NA
D gene: TRBD2
J gene: TRBJ2-3
CDR3 DNA: TGTGCCAGCAGCCAAGCGCGGGGGGGGGCTGATACGCAGTATTTT
CDR3 protein: CASSQARGGADTQYF

V gene: TRBV18
clone size: once
D gene: NA
J gene: TRBJ1-2
CDR3 DNA: TGTGCCAGCTCCCTTGGGGACCTTTATGGCTACACCTTC
CDR3 protein: CASSLGDLYGYTF

V gene: TRBV19
clone size: NA
D gene: NA
J gene: TRBJ2-7
CDR3 DNA: TGTGCCGCGGGTGGATGGGACGAGCAGTACTTC
CDR3 protein: CAAGGWDEQYF

V gene: TRBV3-1/TRBV3-2
clone size: NA
D gene: NA
J gene: TRBJ2-1
CDR3 DNA: TGTGCCAGCAGCCAACAGGGCGGTTACAATGAGCAGTTCTTC
CDR3 protein: CASSQQGGYNEQFF

V gene: TRBV29-1
clone size: once
D gene: TRBD1
J gene: TRBJ2-2
CDR3 DNA: TGCAGCGCCGGGACAGGGAACACCGGGGAGCTGTTTTTT
CDR3 protein: CSAGTGNTGELFF

V gene: TRBV7-3
clone size: NA
D gene: TRBD2
J gene: TRBJ2-1
CDR3 DNA: TGTGCCAGCAGCCCGGGACTAGCGGTTGCCAATGAGCAGTTCTTC
CDR3 protein: CASSPGLAVANEQFF

V gene: TRBV6-5
clone size: once
D gene: NA
J gene: TRBJ2-2
CDR3 DNA: TGTGCCTGCTACAGGGCCCGTGACACCGGGGAGCTGTTTTTT
CDR3 protein: CACYRARDTGELFF

V gene: TRBV6-2/TRBV6-3
clone size: NA
D gene: TRBD2
J gene: TRBJ2-3
CDR3 DNA: TGTGCCAGCAGCCCCCCGGGAGCGGGGGGCCGGGATACGCAGTATTTT
CDR3 protein: CASSPPGAGGRDTQYF

V gene: TRBV5-4
clone size: NA
D gene: TRBD1
J gene: TRBJ2-1
CDR3 DNA: TGTGCCAGCAGCTTGGCCATGGGACAGGGAGGAGAGCAGTTCTTC
CDR3 protein: CASSLAMGQGGEQFF

V gene: TRBV12-3/TRBV12-4
clone size: NA
D gene: NA
J gene: TRBJ1-4
CDR3 DNA: TGTGCCAGCAGTTTCGGGAGAAGGGTGTTTTTT
CDR3 protein: CASSFGRRVFF

V gene: TRBV6-2/TRBV6-3
clone size: NA
D gene: NA
J gene: TRBJ1-6
CDR3 DNA: TGTGCCAGCAGTTACAGGAATTCACCCCTCCACTTT
CDR3 protein: CASSYRNSPLHF

V gene: TRBV6-6
clone size: NA
D gene: NA
J gene: TRBJ2-3
CDR3 DNA: TGTGCCAGCCACTTGGGGGGGGCGAGCACAGATACGCAGTATTTT
CDR3 protein: CASHLGGASTDTQYF

V gene: TRBV2
clone size: NA
D gene: NA
J gene: TRBJ1-2
CDR3 DNA: TGTGCCAGCAGTTCAGGGGATTTGGGCTATGGCTACACCTTC
CDR3 protein: CASSSGDLGYGYTF

V gene: TRBV7-2
clone size: NA
D gene: NA
J gene: TRBJ2-5
CDR3 DNA: TGTGCCAGCAGCCCGGGGAGAAACCAAGAGACCCAGTACTTC
CDR3 protein: CASSPGRNQETQYF

V gene: TRBV18
clone size: few
D gene: TRBD2
J gene: TRBJ2-1
CDR3 DNA: TGTGTAAGCGGGAGTTCCTACAATGAGCAGTTCTTC
CDR3 protein: CVSGSSYNEQFF

V gene: TRBV7-2
clone size: NA
D gene: NA
J gene: TRBJ2-2
CDR3 DNA: TGTGCCAGCAGCTCCGGGACGGCGTCCGGGGAGCTGTTTTTT
CDR3 protein: CASSSGTASGELFF

V gene: TRBV6-5
clone size: NA
D gene: NA
J gene: TRBJ2-7
CDR3 DNA: TGTGCCAGCAGTACATCCGGGACCCTTTACGAGCAGTACTTC
CDR3 protein: CASSTSGTLYEQYF

V gene: TRBV2
clone size: NA
D gene: NA
J gene: TRBJ2-7
CDR3 DNA: TGTGCCAGCAGTGTAATATGGGGCTCCTACGAGCAGTACTTC
CDR3 protein: CASSVIWGSYEQYF